The 5 T cell receptor beta chains in this list originate from one sample, sequenced in a study of shared clonotypes between healthy human individuals. Some clones are missing from TCRdb's copy, which holds only in-frame ones; the method was immunoSEQ multiplex PCR. The repertoire consists of some 450,000 clones, with roughly four fifths occurring once and the leading ten covering about 12%. The sequenced sample was PBMCs. These receptors all stem from a woman in her thirties or forties in good health. Some clones in this sample may be carry-over from other donors' samples.

As concerns this clone: This likely reflects a read error, since a far larger clone is one base away. The identical CDR3 is also encoded by other nucleotide sequences in the sample. CDR3 sequence (DNA): TGTGCCAGCAACGAGGGGGGTTACTACGGCTACACCTTC. Translation gives CASNEGGYYGYTF. J is TRBJ1-2 and V is TRBV28; tentatively, D is TRBD1 (6 bases). Germline loops: CDR1 MDHEN, CDR2 SYDVKM. The CDR3 is made up of 13 amino acids.

V usage is TRBV4-2 and J usage is TRBJ2-1, with a tentative D call TRBD1 (6 bases). CDR3 length: 14 residues. Trimming removed 6 bases at V and 5 bases at J, with 14 bases between. Germline lookup yields CDR1 LGHNA and CDR2 YNFKEQ. The CDR3 sequence is CASSRQVRDNEQFF. Here the CDR3 DNA reads TGTGCCAGCAGTCGACAGGTTCGCGACAATGAGCAGTTCTTC.

V gene TRBV2 combines with J gene TRBJ2-3; no clear D. The germline gives CDR1 SNHLY, CDR2 FYNNEI. This CDR3 is built from 13 residues. V lost 3 bases and J 4 bases, leaving 8 bases between the germline ends. The CDR3 nucleotides are TGTGCCAGCAGTGACGGCTACTCAGATACGCAGTATTTT. Translating it yields CASSDGYSDTQYF.

The gene calls are TRBV6-5 and TRBJ2-6; the match to TRBD1 covers 8 bases. Germline-derived CDR1 and CDR2 are MNHEY and SVGAGI. With V trimmed by 5 bases and J by 0 bases, 0 bases remained unmatched. CDR3 size: 15 residues. CDR3 nucleotide sequence: TGTGCCAGCAGTACAGGGGGCTCTGGGGCCAACGTCCTGACTTTC. This encodes CASSTGGSGANVLTF.

V gene TRBV4-1 combines with J gene TRBJ2-3; 8 nucleotides match TRBD2. This CDR3 has 15 residues. Germline V CDR1 and CDR2: MGHRA, YSYEKL. V trimming: 1 base; J trimming: 4 bases; junction bases outside the gene matches: 4. This CDR3 is CASSQGLASPDTQYF. The CDR3 DNA sequence: TGCGCCAGCAGCCAAGGACTAGCGAGCCCAGATACGCAGTATTTT.